The 28 T cell receptor beta chains below were found in one sample sequenced in a study of T cell clonality in common variable immunodeficiency. Libraries were prepared by immunoSEQ multiplex PCR; TCRdb keeps only in-frame clonotypes and omits some of them. The sample holds about 60,000 clones, and no clone turns up only once. The sequenced material came from peripheral blood mononuclear cells. Receptor source: a person aged 18 to 70 in good health.

In this sample, this clone turned up a few times. The read comes to an end 3 residues before the CDR3 does, leaving the germline J gene to fill in the end. This rearrangement joins TRBV19 to TRBJ2-1, with TRBD2 matching over 9 bases. With 7 bases clipped from V and 9 bases from J, the junction kept 16 bases outside the gene matches. The CDR3 is 16 amino acids. CDR1 and CDR2 (germline): LNHDA, SQIVND (reference sequence). Incomplete CDR3 DNA: TGTGCCAGTAATAGCCCCGGGACTAGCTCCCTGGGTGAG. Protein sequence: CASNSPGTSSLGE. The entire CDR3 protein reads CASNSPGTSSLGEQFF.

This clone was counted at least ten times. The read terminates 3 residues ahead of where the CDR3 ends, so the germline J gene completes it. J is TRBJ2-3 and V is TRBV5-4, with 9 bases aligning to TRBD2. V gave up 5 bases and J gave up 4 bases; unmatched junction bases: 8. The germline V gene encodes CDR1 SGHNT and CDR2 YYREEE (reference sequence). This CDR3 comprises 15 residues. The sequenced part of the CDR3 DNA is TGTGCCAGCAGTCTTAGCGGGAGTAGGTCAGATACG. As protein: CASSLSGSRSDT. The CDR3 reads in full as CASSLSGSRSDTQYF.

This clone was counted ten times or more. From the germline J gene comes the end of the CDR3, since the read stops 3 residues before it. This sequence joins TRBV28 and TRBJ2-7; D unresolved. V shed 0 bases and J shed 2 bases, with 5 bases lying between them. The CDR3 has 13 residues. Germline CDR1 reads MDHEN; CDR2 reads SYDVKM. CDR3 bases read: TGTGCCAGCAGTTTATGGCAGACCTACGAG. This sequence encodes CASSLWQTYE. The complete CDR3 reads CASSLWQTYEQYF.

As for this clone: Read data end 3 residues before the CDR3 end; the end is taken from the germline J gene. The chain employs TRBV7-2 and TRBJ1-5, with D unclear. Trimming left V 0 bases short and J 7 bases short, with 7 bases between. The CDR3 is 13 amino acids. CDR1 SGHTA and CDR2 FQGNSA come from the germline V gene. The CDR3 loop reads CASSLAGGQPQHF. CDR3 DNA (partial): TGTGCCAGCAGCTTAGCCGGCGGCCAGCCC. The full variable domain, with the rest looked up from reference TRBV7-2 and TRBJ1-5, is GAGVSQSPSNKVTEKGKDVELRCDPISGHTALYWYRQSLGQGLEFLIYFQGNSAPDKSGLPSDRFSAERTGGSVSTLTIQRTQQEDSAVYLCASSLAGGQPQHFGDGTRLSIL.

In this sample, this clone turned up many times. The read ends 3 residues shy of where the CDR3 ends; the end is completed using the germline J gene. The chain uses TRBV28 and TRBJ2-3; D call uncertain. The CDR3 length is 15 residues. Trimming shortened V by 1 base and J by 1 base, and 9 bases separated the two germline ends. The germline V gene has CDR1 MDHEN and CDR2 SYDVKM. The part of the CDR3 DNA that was read is TGTGCCAGCAGTTTATATGGCCTGGGCACAGATACG. Protein product: CASSLYGLGTDT. The full CDR3 sequence reads CASSLYGLGTDTQYF. Full variable domain (missing parts from reference TRBV28 and TRBJ2-3): DVKVTQSSRYLVKRTGEKVFLECVQDMDHENMFWYRQDPGLGLRLIYFSYDVKMKEKGDIPEGYSVSREKKERFSLILESASTNQTSMYLCASSLYGLGTDTQYFGPGTRLTVL.

This clone has at least ten counts. The read ends 3 residues early relative to the CDR3; the germline J gene fills the gap. The chain is built from TRBV2 and TRBJ2-5; D uncertain. From germline, CDR1 is SNHLY and CDR2 FYNNEI. CDR3 length: 13 residues. V lost 2 bases, J lost 1 base, and 5 bases lay in between. Partial CDR3 DNA: TGTGCCAGCAGTGAATCGGTCCAAGAGACC. Its protein is CASSESVQET. The entire CDR3 reads CASSESVQETQYF.

A few counts support this clone. The read ends 3 residues shy of where the CDR3 ends; the end is completed using the germline J gene. The rearrangement uses TRBV7-2 and TRBJ2-5; tentatively, D is TRBD2 (5 bases). The CDR3 is made up of 15 amino acids. V was trimmed by 5 bases and J by 5 bases, leaving 18 bases between them. The germline V gene has CDR1 SGHTA and CDR2 FQGNSA. The covered CDR3 bases are TGTGCCAGCAGCCCCCAGACCGGCCCGGGGGAGACC. Translated, it gives CASSPQTGPGET. The full CDR3 protein reads CASSPQTGPGETQYF.

This clone came up many times. The CDR3 end lies 3 residues beyond the end of the read and is filled in from the germline J gene. The J gene is TRBJ2-7, the V gene TRBV20-1; no clear D gene. In germline, CDR1 is DFQATT, CDR2 SNEGSKA (reference sequence). The CDR3 extends over 13 amino acids. V lost 5 bases, J lost 4 bases, and 15 bases lay in between. The CDR3 DNA, read in part, is TGCAGTGCTGATAAAGAATCGACTTACGAG. Its protein is CSADKESTYE. The entire CDR3 protein is CSADKESTYEQYF.

This clone has a count of ten or more. Read data end 3 residues before the CDR3 end; the end is taken from the germline J gene. The chain employs TRBV7-9 and TRBJ2-5; 7 nucleotides agree with TRBD1. From germline, CDR1 is SEHNR and CDR2 FQNEAQ (reference sequence). This CDR3 is built from 14 residues. V lost 4 bases and J lost 1; bases outside the gene matches: 3. CDR3 amino acids: CASSWDSFQETQYF. The part of the CDR3 DNA that was read is TGTGCCAGCAGCTGGGACAGTTTCCAAGAGACC.

This clone has a count of ten or more. The sequenced part of the CDR3 DNA is TGTGCCAGCTCACCGACTGGGGCTGGTTCCTTCACG. It yields the protein CASSPTGAGSFT. The full CDR3 reads CASSPTGAGSFTQYF. V gene TRBV18 combines with J gene TRBJ2-3; D is possibly TRBD1 (5 bases). The read ends 3 residues before the CDR3 terminus; that terminus is restored from the germline J gene. Germline V gene data show CDR1 as KGHSH and CDR2 as LQKENI. CDR3 size: 15 residues.

This clone occurred many times. Read data end 3 residues before the CDR3 end; the end is taken from the germline J gene. The chain joins TRBV7-9 to TRBJ1-5; the D gene is possibly TRBD1 (5 bases). Germline CDR1 reads SEHNR; CDR2 reads FQNEAQ (reference sequence). Trimming left V 5 bases short and J 4 bases short, with 12 bases between. This CDR3 region has 14 residues. This CDR3 is CASSAHEGNQPQHF. The sequenced CDR3 bases are TGTGCCAGCAGCGCCCACGAGGGGAATCAGCCC.

This clone was detected many times. The CDR3 end lies 3 residues beyond the end of the read and is filled in from the germline J gene. This chain connects TRBV19 to TRBJ1-5; D unclear. Trimming pared 4 bases from V and 1 base from J, leaving 8 bases between. CDR3 size: 14 residues. The germline V gene has CDR1 LNHDA and CDR2 SQIVND (reference sequence). The CDR3 bases that were read are TGTGCCAGTAGTACCCCGCGCAGCAATCAGCCC. This sequence encodes CASSTPRSNQP. The CDR3 in its entirety is CASSTPRSNQPQHF. Together with reference TRBV19 and TRBJ1-5, the CDR3 gives the full variable domain: DGGITQSPKYLFRKEGQNVTLSCEQNLNHDAMYWYRQDPGQGLRLIYYSQIVNDFQKGDIAEGYSVSREKKESFPLTVTSAQKNPTAFYLCASSTPRSNQPQHFGDGTRLSIL.

This clone was counted ten times or more. The read comes to an end 3 residues before the CDR3 does, leaving the germline J gene to fill in the end. The chain is built from TRBV30 and TRBJ2-1; no clear D. The V gene's germline CDR1 is GTSNPN and CDR2 SVGIG (reference sequence). The CDR3 extends over 13 amino acids. The germline V and J ends were trimmed by 0 bases and 7 bases, with 10 bases remaining between them. CDR3 amino acids: CAWSVNAWNEQFF. The part of the CDR3 DNA that was read is TGTGCCTGGAGTGTTAACGCGTGGAATGAG.

Concerning this clone itself: The read halts 3 residues ahead of the CDR3 end, with the missing end drawn from the germline J gene. The chain has TRBV13 and TRBJ2-7, with 14 bases matching TRBD2. CDR3 length: 22 amino acids. With V trimmed by 0 bases and J by 4 bases, 20 bases remained unmatched. Germline V gene lookup returns CDR1 PRHDT and CDR2 FYEKMQ (reference sequence). The CDR3 sequence is CASSLGRGGTSGSRGSGYEQYF. The part of the CDR3 DNA that was read is TGTGCCAGCAGCTTAGGCCGCGGAGGGACTAGCGGGAGTAGGGGGTCGGGGTACGAG.

This clone was seen repeatedly, ten times or more. The read terminates 3 residues before the CDR3 end, so the remaining end is supplied by the germline J gene. The rearrangement links TRBV7-2 to TRBJ2-5, with 8 bases fitting TRBD1. This CDR3 is built from 15 residues. Germline values: CDR1 SGHTA, CDR2 FQGNSA. V was pared by 2 bases and J by 5 bases, with 7 bases of the junction left unmatched. CDR3 DNA, as far as it was read: TGTGCCAGCAGCTTACCACAGGGGGGATCGGAGACC. Its translation: CASSLPQGGSET. The full CDR3 sequence reads CASSLPQGGSETQYF.

This clone was recorded many times. The read is 3 residues too short to cover the CDR3 end, so that end is filled in from the germline J gene. The chain couples TRBV5-6 to TRBJ2-1, with 11 bases fitting TRBD2. The CDR3 length is 15 residues. With V trimmed by 4 bases and J by 3 bases, 3 bases remained unmatched. Looked up from germline, CDR1 is SGHDT and CDR2 is YYEEEE. The CDR3 DNA, read in part, is TGTGCCAGCAGCCGCGGGACTAGCGGCTACAATGAG. The encoded protein is CASSRGTSGYNE. The entire CDR3 reads CASSRGTSGYNEQFF.

This clone was recorded many times. Other DNA sequences in the same sample also yield this CDR3. CDR3 bases read: TGTGCCAGCTCGGATACTAGCGGGGGGAACAATGAG. It translates to CASSDTSGGNNE. The entire CDR3 sequence reads CASSDTSGGNNEQFF. The rearrangement joins TRBV18 to TRBJ2-1, with 12 bases fitting TRBD2. With the read ending 3 residues before the CDR3 end, the germline J gene is used to fill in that end. The length of the CDR3 is 15 residues. In germline, CDR1 is KGHSH, CDR2 LQKENI. With 6 bases clipped from V and 5 bases from J, the junction kept 5 bases outside the gene matches.

This clone was detected many times. The read gets to within 3 residues of the CDR3 end, and the germline J gene fills in the rest. The genes are TRBV11-2 and TRBJ2-7; TRBD2 is a possible D gene (5 bases). The CDR3 covers 14 residues. V shed 7 bases and J shed 0 bases, with 13 bases lying between them. In germline, CDR1 is SGHAT, CDR2 FQNNGV. CDR3: CASTPSRGSYEQYF. The covered CDR3 bases are TGTGCCAGCACCCCTTCACGGGGCTCCTACGAG.

Many counts were recorded for this clone. The CDR3 goes on 3 residues after the read ends, and that part is filled in from the germline J gene. This chain links TRBV18 with TRBJ2-1; D is undetermined. V gave up 3 bases and J gave up 4 bases, with 22 bases separating them. This CDR3 has 18 amino acids. The germline V gene encodes CDR1 KGHSH and CDR2 LQKENI. Partial CDR3 DNA: TGTGCCAGCTCACCGGGTTTTTTAAGGGCACGGTCGTACAATGAG. It yields the protein CASSPGFLRARSYNE. The CDR3 reads in full as CASSPGFLRARSYNEQFF. Combining the CDR3 with reference TRBV18 and TRBJ2-1 gives the whole variable domain NAGVMQNPRHLVRRRGQEARLRCSPMKGHSHVYWYRQLPEEGLKFMVYLQKENIIDESGMPKERFSAEFPKEGPSILRIQQVVRGDSAAYFCASSPGFLRARSYNEQFFGPGTRLTVL.

Many counts were recorded for this clone. The read finishes 3 residues shy of the CDR3 end, and the germline J gene is used to complete it. The V call is TRBV7-9, the J call TRBJ1-1; D possibly corresponds to TRBD1 (5 bases). Trimming stripped 0 bases from V and 5 bases from J, with 13 bases between. Germline-derived CDR1 and CDR2 are SEHNR and FQNEAQ (reference sequence). The CDR3 length is 15 residues. The sequenced part of the CDR3 DNA is TGTGCCAGCAGCTTAGCGCGGGGGTCGGGAACTGAA. Translated: CASSLARGSGTE. The entire CDR3 protein reads CASSLARGSGTEAFF.

This clone was seen a few times. The read stops 3 residues short of the end of the CDR3; the missing end is completed from the germline J gene. Other nucleotide sequences in the sample specify the same CDR3. The gene calls are TRBV19 and TRBJ2-1; 10 bases align to TRBD2. Trimming at V came to 6 bases and at J to 9 bases, leaving 14 bases not matched to a gene. Germline CDR1 is LNHDA and CDR2 is SQIVND (reference sequence). This CDR3 spans 16 amino acids. CDR3 in amino acids: CASSPKGAGGPGEQFF. CDR3 bases read: TGTGCCAGTAGCCCCAAGGGAGCGGGAGGGCCGGGTGAG.

This clone was observed at least ten times. From the germline J gene comes the end of the CDR3, since the read stops 3 residues before it. The chain couples TRBV19 to TRBJ2-1; no definite D call. CDR1 LNHDA and CDR2 SQIVND come from the germline V gene (reference sequence). This CDR3 is built from 14 residues. Trimming stripped 3 bases from V and 3 bases from J, with 9 bases between. CDR3 DNA (partial): TGTGCCAGTAGTATGGCTGAAATCTACAATGAG. This encodes CASSMAEIYNE. The entire CDR3 protein reads CASSMAEIYNEQFF.

This clone was detected ten times or more. With the read ending 3 residues before the CDR3 end, the germline J gene is used to fill in that end. The V gene is TRBV7-3, the J gene TRBJ1-5; D is possibly TRBD1 (6 bases). The CDR3 contains 20 residues. Germline assignment: CDR1 SGHTA and CDR2 FQGTGA. The V end lost 1 base, the J end lost 0 bases, and 22 bases lay between the germline ends. The CDR3 protein is CASSLISPTGSGHSNQPQHF. The CDR3 bases that were read are TGTGCCAGCAGCTTAATAAGCCCGACAGGTTCTGGACATAGCAATCAGCCC.

This clone was picked up many times. The CDR3 is cut off 3 residues early in the read; its end comes from the germline J gene. The rearrangement uses TRBV18 and TRBJ1-1; 9 nucleotides align to TRBD1. The length of the CDR3 is 15 residues. The junction had 8 bases not matched to a gene; V was cut back by 6 bases and J by 3 bases. The V gene's germline CDR1 is KGHSH and CDR2 LQKENI. Incomplete CDR3 DNA: TGTGCCAGCTCCCTCATCGACAGGGGGGACACTGAA. This sequence encodes CASSLIDRGDTE. The full-length CDR3 reads as CASSLIDRGDTEAFF. The full variable domain, its missing parts supplied by reference TRBV18 and TRBJ1-1, is NAGVMQNPRHLVRRRGQEARLRCSPMKGHSHVYWYRQLPEEGLKFMVYLQKENIIDESGMPKERFSAEFPKEGPSILRIQQVVRGDSAAYFCASSLIDRGDTEAFFGQGTRLTVV.

This clone was counted ten times or more. The sequenced fragment ends 3 residues before the CDR3 boundary, so the rest is inferred from the germline J gene. The chain recombines TRBV7-8 with TRBJ2-1, with D possibly matching TRBD1 (6 bases). Germline CDR1 is SGHVS and CDR2 is FQNEAQ. V gave up 5 bases and J gave up 4 bases, with 12 bases separating them. The CDR3 runs 14 residues. CDR3: CASSPPGAYNEQFF. The CDR3 bases that were read are TGTGCCAGCAGCCCCCCAGGGGCATACAATGAG.

This clone was counted between two and nine times. The read gets to within 3 residues of the CDR3 end, and the germline J gene fills in the rest. The chain has TRBV10-2 and TRBJ1-1; tentative D call: TRBD1 (5 bases). Trimming took 6 bases from V and 2 from J, leaving 13 bases between them. In germline, CDR1 is WSHSY, CDR2 SAAADI. The CDR3 loop spans 14 amino acids. The part of the CDR3 DNA that was read is TGCGCCAGCAGAGGGGAGAGGGGCAACACTGAA. Its protein product is CASRGERGNTE. The full CDR3 sequence reads CASRGERGNTEAFF.

This clone was detected ten times or more. The read falls 3 residues short of the CDR3 end, and the missing part is taken from the germline J gene. The V gene is TRBV18, the J gene TRBJ2-6; TRBD1 matches 9 bases. The junction had 5 bases not matched to a gene; V was cut back by 3 bases and J by 2 bases. Looked up from germline, CDR1 is KGHSH and CDR2 is LQKENI. This CDR3 comprises 17 residues. The DNA read from the CDR3 is TGTGCCAGCTCACCGGGACAGGGAAAGGCTGGGGCCAACGTC. It encodes CASSPGQGKAGANV. The full CDR3 protein is CASSPGQGKAGANVLTF.

This clone was picked up many times. The CDR3: CASSFHDRDEQYF. The sequenced CDR3 bases are TGTGCCAGCTCATTCCACGACAGGGACGAG. The J gene is TRBJ2-7, the V gene TRBV18; 7 bases are shared with TRBD1. The sequenced fragment ends 3 residues before the CDR3 boundary, so the rest is inferred from the germline J gene. J was trimmed by 5 bases and V by 5 bases; bases with no gene match: 6. CDR1 is KGHSH and CDR2 is LQKENI in the germline V gene. The CDR3 extends over 13 amino acids.